This T cell receptor beta chain was obtained from a study of T cells in Graves' hyperthyroidism and ophthalmopathy. The sample holds many counts of this clonotype. Its target is not known. From germline, CDR1 is SNHLY and CDR2 FYNNEI. Trimming stripped 4 bases from V and 4 bases from J, with 13 bases between. The CDR3 has 15 residues. Regarding the study as a whole: Most thyroid clonotypes expanded above 0.001 appeared in blood too.

Amplification targeted TCR beta CDR3 regions from RNA transcripts. HTBI primers were employed in a first-round RT-PCR of the TCR CDR3. TCRdb used MiXCR to reprocess the multiplex PCR reads, holding one entry per CDR3 protein. The data contain around 600,000 distinct CDR3 sequences, around 15% of them seen just once; the ten biggest clones take up about 12%. The gene calls are TRBV2 and TRBJ2-2; no clear D. The receptor was isolated from a woman aged 50 to 60 with Graves' ophthalmopathy. The sequenced sample was blood. The CDR3, as DNA: TGTGCCAGCAGTGTTTACCACACTCGCACCGGGGAGCTGTTTTTT. This sequence encodes CASSVYHTRTGELFF.